The following is a TCR beta chain sequence with its context. In the authors' methods: Reference gene primer amplification in the assay estimated nucleated cell counts. Sequencing used immunoSEQ multiplex PCR; TCRdb keeps in-frame clones, though not all of them. V and J calls and clone size come straight from that table; D and trimming were deduced from the DNA. The table records around 15,000 clones, roughly 82% of them present only once. These data belong to a study of blood T cell repertoires in COVID-19. Study details: The United States, Italy and Spain were the sources of the acute and convalescent COVID-19 samples. In each case, the material was cDNA or gDNA derived from T cells, B-cell-depleted T cells, or PBMCs.

CDR3 length equals 14 residues. CDR1 is MNHEY and CDR2 is SVGAGI in the germline V gene. V dropped 7 bases and J dropped 7; count of bases not matched to a gene: 10. This sequence joins TRBV6-5 and TRBJ1-5; 7 nucleotides match TRBD1. Specimen: peripheral blood. This TCR was sampled from a woman aged 70-85 years with active COVID-19. For the CDR3, the DNA is TGTGCCAGCACCCAACAGGGGCTTGGCCAGCCCCAGCATTTT. Its protein is CASTQQGLGQPQHF.